Listed below are T cell receptor beta chains from one sample, sequenced in a study of blood T cells in healthy people across ages. TCRdb reprocessed the 5' RACE reads with MiXCR, giving one entry per CDR3 protein. This sample carries 660,000 or so distinct CDR3 sequences, about 53% of them seen once, and the ten largest clones take approximately 37%. Material for sequencing was blood. These receptors were collected from a man aged 55 to 70 in good health. Each CDR3 is given with its conserved first and last residue. Fields, in order: J gene, D gene, V gene, clone size, CDR3 DNA, CDR3 protein. The D gene is left open where the match is weak. The size of a clone is reported for some rows only, either as once, few or many, or as a class for expanded clones.

TRBJ2-3,-,TRBV29-1,-,TGCAGCTCCGCCATGCGGGGTACAGATACGCAGTATTTT,CSSAMRGTDTQYF
TRBJ2-1,TRBD2,TRBV20-1,many,TGCAGTGCTAGCCCAGCGGGGGGGCGGGTAAAGAAGCAGTTCTTC,CSASPAGGRVKKQFF
TRBJ2-5,-,TRBV20-1,few,TGCAGTGCTAAGTGGGGCAGGCAAGAGACCCAGTACTTC,CSAKWGRQETQYF
TRBJ2-3,-,TRBV28,-,TGTGCCAGCCTTGGTGCAGGCACAGATACGCAGTATTTT,CASLGAGTDTQYF
TRBJ1-2,-,TRBV20-1,few,TGCAGTGCTAGAGTGGACCCCTATGGCTACACCTTC,CSARVDPYGYTF
TRBJ2-7,TRBD1,TRBV27,-,TGTGCCAGTGGGCGGACAGGGGGCATCGGCGAGCAGTACTTC,CASGRTGGIGEQYF
TRBJ2-3,-,TRBV12-3/TRBV12-4,-,TGTGCCAGCAGCATCGACAGCACAGATACGCAGTATTTT,CASSIDSTDTQYF
TRBJ2-3,-,TRBV20-1,-,TGCAGTGCTAGAGTGCCATATCTCACAGATACGCAGTATTTT,CSARVPYLTDTQYF
TRBJ1-5,-,TRBV7-2,few,TGTGCCAGCAGCTTCGGACGGTTCAATCAGCCCCAGCATTTT,CASSFGRFNQPQHF
TRBJ2-3,-,TRBV29-1,-,TGCAGCGTTGAGTTAGGAGATACGCAGTATTTT,CSVELGDTQYF
TRBJ2-5,TRBD1,TRBV28,-,TGTGCCAGCAGTCCCGGTGGGGACAGGGGGCGTCGAGAGACCCAGTACTTC,CASSPGGDRGRRETQYF
TRBJ2-5,-,TRBV20-1,-,TGCAGTGCCGCCCCGACGACCCTAAAAGGGCGGACCCAGTACTTC,CSAAPTTLKGRTQYF
TRBJ2-4,-,TRBV10-3,-,TGTGCCATCAGTGAAGGTTTGGCCAAAAACATTCAGTACTTC,CAISEGLAKNIQYF
TRBJ2-1,TRBD1,TRBV7-9,-,TGTGCCAGCCTTCGCCGGGACAGGGTCTATGAGCAGTTCTTC,CASLRRDRVYEQFF
TRBJ2-3,TRBD2,TRBV10-3,-,TGTGCCATCAGTGAGTCGTTAGGGACTAGCGTGAGGACAGATACGCAGTATTTT,CAISESLGTSVRTDTQYF
TRBJ2-1,-,TRBV18,-,TGTGCCAGCTCACCACCGACAGGAAAAGGACACTCCTACAATGAGCAGTTCTTC,CASSPPTGKGHSYNEQFF
TRBJ2-3,-,TRBV3-1,-,TGTGCCAGCAGCCACCAGGTAGAAACAGATACGCAGTATTTT,CASSHQVETDTQYF
TRBJ2-1,TRBD1,TRBV20-1,-,TGCAGTGCGCGAACAGGGGTGTCTTACAATGAGCAGTTCTTC,CSARTGVSYNEQFF
TRBJ1-1,-,TRBV6-1,-,TGTGCCAGCAGTCCCTGGGGGGGCACTGAAGCTTTCTTT,CASSPWGGTEAFF
TRBJ2-1,-,TRBV21-1,-,TGTGCCAGCAGCAGGGACATCCCCAATGAGCAGTTCTTC,CASSRDIPNEQFF
TRBJ2-5,TRBD2,TRBV7-9,-,TGTGCCAGCACCCTGGGAGCGGGGGGTCAAGAGACCCAGTACTTC,CASTLGAGGQETQYF
TRBJ2-3,TRBD1,TRBV5-1,once,TGCGCCAGGGGACAGGGACGGGCAGATACGCAGTATTTT,CARGQGRADTQYF
TRBJ2-7,-,TRBV9,few,TGTGCCAGCAGCGTAGCGGGCGCGAGCTCCTACGAGCAGTACTTC,CASSVAGASSYEQYF
TRBJ1-2,TRBD1,TRBV29-1,once,TGCAGCGCCGGGACAGGGTTTGAAGGCTACACCTTC,CSAGTGFEGYTF
TRBJ2-7,TRBD2,TRBV5-1,few,TGCGCCAGCAGCACACTGACTAGCGGGGCAACCTACGAGCAGTACTTC,CASSTLTSGATYEQYF
TRBJ1-1,-,TRBV6-6,once,TGTGCCAGCAGCCTTCGCCGGGACACGGCTGACACTGAAGCTTTCTTT,CASSLRRDTADTEAFF
TRBJ2-4,TRBD1,TRBV18,few,TGTGCCAGCTCACCCGCCGGGACAGGGGGCCGGGGAAACATTCAGTACTTC,CASSPAGTGGRGNIQYF
TRBJ1-4,-,TRBV7-9,-,TGTGCCAGCAGCCCCGAAGGCGGGGGCAGCGATGAAAAACTGTTTTTT,CASSPEGGGSDEKLFF
TRBJ1-2,-,TRBV2,-,TGTGCCAGCAGTGAAGAGGTCTATGGCTACACCTTC,CASSEEVYGYTF
TRBJ2-1,-,TRBV5-1,once,TGCGCCAGCAGCTTGGAGATTTGGGGAGTCAATGAGCAGTTCTTC,CASSLEIWGVNEQFF
TRBJ2-2,TRBD1,TRBV11-2,few,TGTGCCAGCAGCTACTACAGGGGCGGGGAGCTGTTTTTT,CASSYYRGGELFF
TRBJ2-3,TRBD2,TRBV12-3/TRBV12-4,-,TGTGCCAGCAGTACAACTTCACTAGCGGGGGTGGCTGTGAGCACAGATACGCAGTATTTT,CASSTTSLAGVAVSTDTQYF